This TCR beta chain derives from a study of T cell repertoires in cytomegalovirus infection. This CDR3 spans 15 amino acids. V was clipped by 0 bases and J by 8 bases, with 18 bases between them. Germline V gene data show CDR1 as DFQATT and CDR2 as SNEGSKA (reference sequence). As regards this clonotype: Its matching antigen is unknown.

TCRdb passed the reads through MiXCR, listing each CDR3 protein once. The repertoire holds about 51,000 distinct CDR3 sequences, with around a fifth as singletons. The sample consisted of CD8+ T cells from cultured PBMCs, taken from culture after CMV antigen stimulation. The clonotype comes from a human donor in good health (CMV status not recorded). Some clones in this sample may be carry-over from other donors' samples. This chain uses TRBV20-1 with TRBJ2-3; D perhaps matches TRBD2 (5 bases). DNA of the CDR3: TGCAGTGCTAGAGATACGGGGAGTCAGTTGGTTACGCAGTATTTT. Translated, it gives CSARDTGSQLVTQYF.